The sequence of this T cell receptor (beta chain) was determined in a study of regulatory T cells in long-lasting Graves disease. As for the study in general: Graves' patients who were just diagnosed had used antithyroid drugs for under 3 months.

CDR3-region Arm-PCR and iRepertoire HTBI primers produced the TCR beta libraries. TCRdb re-called the multiplex PCR reads with MiXCR, one entry per CDR3 protein. The sample lists about 540,000 distinct CDR3 sequences, approximately 13% occurring once. Germline V CDR1 and CDR2: MNHEY, SMNVEV (reference sequence). The CDR3 extends over 15 amino acids. Trimming cost V 2 bases and J 2 bases, with 10 bases left between them. This clonotype was found many times. Its antigen is currently unknown. Study results and limitations: Persistent cases favored TRBV28, TRBJ1-2 and TRBJ2-5.

Regarding time point: newly diagnosed GD, antithyroid drugs for less than 3 months. RNA extracted from PBMCs served as the sequencing template. These data are also associated with another study on T cells in Graves' hyperthyroidism and ophthalmopathy. That paper states: Stable disease denoted Graves' hyperthyroidism without ophthalmopathy progression within 18 months.

This TCR derives from a man aged 25-40 years with Graves disease. The chain joins TRBV27 to TRBJ2-1; D is perhaps TRBD1 or TRBD2 (5 bases each). Here the sequenced sample was peripheral blood mononuclear cells (PBMCs), taken at new diagnosis, from a patient treated with antithyroid drugs. The CDR3 coding sequence is TGTGCCAGCAGTTTAAGGGACCCCCCCTACAATGAGCAGTTCTTC. Amino acids: CASSLRDPPYNEQFF.